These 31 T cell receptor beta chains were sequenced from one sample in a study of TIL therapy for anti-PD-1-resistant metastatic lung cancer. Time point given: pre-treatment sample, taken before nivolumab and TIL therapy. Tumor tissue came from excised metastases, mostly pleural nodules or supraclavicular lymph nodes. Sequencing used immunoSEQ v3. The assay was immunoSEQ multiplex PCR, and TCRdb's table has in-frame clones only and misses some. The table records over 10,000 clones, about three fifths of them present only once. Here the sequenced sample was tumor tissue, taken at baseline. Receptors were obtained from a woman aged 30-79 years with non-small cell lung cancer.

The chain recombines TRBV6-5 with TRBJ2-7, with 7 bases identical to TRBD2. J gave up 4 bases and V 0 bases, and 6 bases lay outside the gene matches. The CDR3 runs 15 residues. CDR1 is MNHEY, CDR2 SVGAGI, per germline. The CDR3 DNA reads TGTGCCAGCAGTTACTCAGTGCTAGCGGCGTACGAGCAGTACTTC. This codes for CASSYSVLAAYEQYF.

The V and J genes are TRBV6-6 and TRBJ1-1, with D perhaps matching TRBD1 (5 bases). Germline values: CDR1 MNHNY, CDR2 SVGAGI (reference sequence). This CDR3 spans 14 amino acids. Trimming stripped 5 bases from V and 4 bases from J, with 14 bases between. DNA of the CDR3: TGTGCCAGCAGTCCTTGGGGGGGAATCACTGAAGCTTTCTTT. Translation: CASSPWGGITEAFF.

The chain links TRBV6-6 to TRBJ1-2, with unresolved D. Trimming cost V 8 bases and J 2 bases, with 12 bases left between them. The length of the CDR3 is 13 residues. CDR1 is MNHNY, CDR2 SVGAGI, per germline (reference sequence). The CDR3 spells CASRAPINYGYTF. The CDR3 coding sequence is TGTGCCAGCCGCGCGCCGATCAACTATGGCTACACCTTC.

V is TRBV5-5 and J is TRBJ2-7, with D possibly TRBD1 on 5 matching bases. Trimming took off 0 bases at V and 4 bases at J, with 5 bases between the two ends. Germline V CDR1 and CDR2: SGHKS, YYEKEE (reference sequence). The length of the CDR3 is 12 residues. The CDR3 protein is CASSLDRYEQYF. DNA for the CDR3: TGTGCCAGCAGCTTGGACAGGTACGAGCAGTACTTC.

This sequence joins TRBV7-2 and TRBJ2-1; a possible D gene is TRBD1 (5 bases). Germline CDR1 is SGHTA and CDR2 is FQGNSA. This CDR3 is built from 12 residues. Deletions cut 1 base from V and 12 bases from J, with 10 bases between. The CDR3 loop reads CASSLGQKMQFF. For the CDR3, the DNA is TGTGCCAGCAGCTTAGGACAGAAAATGCAGTTCTTC. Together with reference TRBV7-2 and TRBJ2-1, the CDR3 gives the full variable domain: GAGVSQSPSNKVTEKGKDVELRCDPISGHTALYWYRQSLGQGLEFLIYFQGNSAPDKSGLPSDRFSAERTGGSVSTLTIQRTQQEDSAVYLCASSLGQKMQFFGPGTRLTVL.

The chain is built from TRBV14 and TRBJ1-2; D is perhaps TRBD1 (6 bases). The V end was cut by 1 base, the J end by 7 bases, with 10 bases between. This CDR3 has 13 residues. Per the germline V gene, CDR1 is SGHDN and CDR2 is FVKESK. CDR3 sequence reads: CASSQAGAGGYTF. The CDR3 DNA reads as TGTGCCAGCAGCCAAGCGGGGGCGGGTGGCTACACCTTC.

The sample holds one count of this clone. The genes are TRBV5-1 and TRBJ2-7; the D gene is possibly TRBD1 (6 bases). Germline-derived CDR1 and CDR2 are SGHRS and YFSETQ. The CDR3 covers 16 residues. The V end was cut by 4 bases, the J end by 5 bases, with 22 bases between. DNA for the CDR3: TGCGCCAGCAGCCCGTCCGGGACAAATCTCCCCAACGAGCAGTACTTC. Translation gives CASSPSGTNLPNEQYF.

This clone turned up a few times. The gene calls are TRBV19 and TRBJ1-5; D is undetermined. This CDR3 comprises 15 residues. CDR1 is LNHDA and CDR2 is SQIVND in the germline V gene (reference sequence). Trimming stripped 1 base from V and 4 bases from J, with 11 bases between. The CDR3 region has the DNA TGTGCCAGTAGTATAGGGCCATTAGCAAATCAGCCCCAGCATTTT. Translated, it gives CASSIGPLANQPQHF.

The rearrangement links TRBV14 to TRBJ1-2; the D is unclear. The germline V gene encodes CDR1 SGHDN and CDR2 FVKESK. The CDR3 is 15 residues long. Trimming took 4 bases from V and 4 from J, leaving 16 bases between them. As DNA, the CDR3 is TGTGCCAGCAGCCCCTTGGGCGTAAGCGGCTATGGCTACACCTTC. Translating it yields CASSPLGVSGYGYTF.

DNA of the CDR3: TGTGCCAGCAGCTTACAAGGGGGTGGACGCTACGAGCAGTACTTC. Its translation is CASSLQGGGRYEQYF. This rearrangement joins TRBV7-2 to TRBJ2-7; tentative D call: TRBD1 (6 bases). Germline V CDR1 and CDR2: SGHTA, FQGNSA. Trimming removed 2 bases at V and 3 bases at J, with 14 bases between. This CDR3 has 15 amino acids. The whole variable domain, filled in from reference TRBV7-2 and TRBJ2-7, reads GAGVSQSPSNKVTEKGKDVELRCDPISGHTALYWYRQSLGQGLEFLIYFQGNSAPDKSGLPSDRFSAERTGGSVSTLTIQRTQQEDSAVYLCASSLQGGGRYEQYFGPGTRLTVT.

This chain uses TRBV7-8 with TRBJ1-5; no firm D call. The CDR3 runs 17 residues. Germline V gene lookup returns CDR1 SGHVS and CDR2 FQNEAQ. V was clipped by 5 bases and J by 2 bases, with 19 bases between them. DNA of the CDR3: TGTGCCAGCAGCCAGGACCGTCAGTGGGAGCGCAATCAGCCCCAGCATTTT. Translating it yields CASSQDRQWERNQPQHF.

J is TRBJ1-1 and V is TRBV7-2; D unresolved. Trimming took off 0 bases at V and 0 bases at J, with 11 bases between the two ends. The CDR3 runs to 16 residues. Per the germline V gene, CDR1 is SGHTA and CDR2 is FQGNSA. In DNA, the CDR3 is TGTGCCAGCAGCTTAGCCCCCGGGAGCATGAACACTGAAGCTTTCTTT. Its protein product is CASSLAPGSMNTEAFF.

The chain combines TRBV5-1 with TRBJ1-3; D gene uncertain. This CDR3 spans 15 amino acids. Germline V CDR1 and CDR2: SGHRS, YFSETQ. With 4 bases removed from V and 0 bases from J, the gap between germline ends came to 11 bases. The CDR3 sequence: CASSRSQSSGNTIYF. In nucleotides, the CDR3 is TGCGCCAGCAGCCGCAGTCAGAGCTCTGGAAACACCATATATTTT.

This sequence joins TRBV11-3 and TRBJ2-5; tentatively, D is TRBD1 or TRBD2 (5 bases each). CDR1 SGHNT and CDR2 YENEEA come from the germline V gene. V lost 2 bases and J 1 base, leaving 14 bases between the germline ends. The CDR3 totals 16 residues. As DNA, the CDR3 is TGTGCCAGCAGCTTAACGGGGACCCGAACCCAAGAGACCCAGTACTTC. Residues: CASSLTGTRTQETQYF.

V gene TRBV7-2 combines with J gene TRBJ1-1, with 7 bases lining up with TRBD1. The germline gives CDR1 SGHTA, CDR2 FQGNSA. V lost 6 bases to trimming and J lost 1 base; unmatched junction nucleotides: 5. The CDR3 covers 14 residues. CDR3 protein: CASSKRTGNTEAFF. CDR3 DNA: TGTGCCAGCAGTAAGAGGACAGGGAACACTGAAGCTTTCTTT.

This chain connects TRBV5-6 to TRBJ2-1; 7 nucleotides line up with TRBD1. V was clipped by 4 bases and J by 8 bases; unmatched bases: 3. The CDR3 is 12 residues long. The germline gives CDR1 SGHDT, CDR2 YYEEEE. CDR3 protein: CASSRQGHEQFF. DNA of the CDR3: TGTGCCAGCAGCAGACAGGGTCATGAGCAGTTCTTC.

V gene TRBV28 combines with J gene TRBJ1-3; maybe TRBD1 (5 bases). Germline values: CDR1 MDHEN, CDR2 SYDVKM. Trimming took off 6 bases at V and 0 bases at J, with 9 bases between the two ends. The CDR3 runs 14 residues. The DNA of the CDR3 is TGTGCCAGCAGCTCCGGGACCTCTGGAAACACCATATATTTT. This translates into CASSSGTSGNTIYF.

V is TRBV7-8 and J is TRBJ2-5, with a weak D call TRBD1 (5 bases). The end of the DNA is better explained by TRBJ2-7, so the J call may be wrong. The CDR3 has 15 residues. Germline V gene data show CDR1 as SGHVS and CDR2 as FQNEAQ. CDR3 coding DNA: TGTGCCAGCAGCCCTATCCAGGGAATGGGCTACGAGCAGTACTTC. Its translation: CASSPIQGMGYEQYF.

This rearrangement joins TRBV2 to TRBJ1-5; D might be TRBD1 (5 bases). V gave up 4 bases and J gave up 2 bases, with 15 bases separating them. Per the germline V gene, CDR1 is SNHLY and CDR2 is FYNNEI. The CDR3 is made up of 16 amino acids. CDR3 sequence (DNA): TGTGCCAGCAGTGGGGGGGGGTACCGGCGCAATCAGCCCCAGCATTTT. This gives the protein CASSGGGYRRNQPQHF.

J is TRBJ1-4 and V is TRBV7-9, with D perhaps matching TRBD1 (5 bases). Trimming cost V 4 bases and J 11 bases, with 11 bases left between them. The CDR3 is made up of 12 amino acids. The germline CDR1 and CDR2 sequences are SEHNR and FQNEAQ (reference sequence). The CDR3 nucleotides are TGTGCCAGCAGCTGGGGGGGAGACAAACTGTTTTTT. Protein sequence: CASSWGGDKLFF. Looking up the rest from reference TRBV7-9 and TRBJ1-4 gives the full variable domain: DTGVSQNPRHKITKRGQNVTFRCDPISEHNRLYWYRQTLGQGPEFLTYFQNEAQLEKSRLLSDRFSAERPKGSFSTLEIQRTEQGDSAMYLCASSWGGDKLFFGSGTQLSVL.

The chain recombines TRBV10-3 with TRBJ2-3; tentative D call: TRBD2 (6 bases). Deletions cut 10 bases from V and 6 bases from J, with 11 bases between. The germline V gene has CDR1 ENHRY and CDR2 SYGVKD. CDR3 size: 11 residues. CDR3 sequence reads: CASGVADTQYF. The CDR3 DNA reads TGTGCCAGCGGGGTGGCGGATACGCAGTATTTT.

This CDR3 reads CASGGAQDYGYTF. CDR3 coding DNA: TGTGCCAGCGGGGGGGCGCAGGACTATGGCTACACCTTC. This chain uses TRBV28 with TRBJ1-2; D possibly corresponds to TRBD1 (6 bases). The CDR3 is 13 amino acids. Trimming left V 8 bases short and J 3 bases short, with 13 bases between. CDR1 and CDR2 from the germline V gene are MDHEN and SYDVKM.

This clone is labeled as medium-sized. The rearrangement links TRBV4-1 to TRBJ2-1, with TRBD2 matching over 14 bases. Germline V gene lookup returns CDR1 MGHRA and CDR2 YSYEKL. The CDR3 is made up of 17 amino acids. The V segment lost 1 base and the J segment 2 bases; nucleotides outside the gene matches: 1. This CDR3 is CASSQGLAGGPYNEQFF. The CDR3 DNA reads TGCGCCAGCAGCCAAGGACTAGCGGGAGGGCCCTACAATGAGCAGTTCTTC.

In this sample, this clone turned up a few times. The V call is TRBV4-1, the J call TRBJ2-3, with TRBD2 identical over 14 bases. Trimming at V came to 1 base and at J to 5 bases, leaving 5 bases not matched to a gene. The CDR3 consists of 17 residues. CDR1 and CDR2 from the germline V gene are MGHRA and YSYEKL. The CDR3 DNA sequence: TGCGCCAGCAGCCAAGGTCGGGGACTAGCGGGAGTAGATACGCAGTATTTT. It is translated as CASSQGRGLAGVDTQYF.

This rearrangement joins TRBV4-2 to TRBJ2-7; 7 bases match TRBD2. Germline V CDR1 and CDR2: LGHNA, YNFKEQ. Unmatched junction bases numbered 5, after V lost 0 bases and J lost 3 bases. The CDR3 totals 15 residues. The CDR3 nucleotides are TGTGCCAGCAGCCAAGATCGGACTAGTTACTACGAGCAGTACTTC. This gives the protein CASSQDRTSYYEQYF.

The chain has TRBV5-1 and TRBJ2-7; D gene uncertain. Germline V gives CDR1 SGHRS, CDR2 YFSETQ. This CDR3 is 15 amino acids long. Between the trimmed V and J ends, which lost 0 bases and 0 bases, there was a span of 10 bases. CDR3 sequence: CASSLDSAFSYEQYF. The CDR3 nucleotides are TGCGCCAGCAGCTTGGATTCGGCCTTCTCCTACGAGCAGTACTTC.

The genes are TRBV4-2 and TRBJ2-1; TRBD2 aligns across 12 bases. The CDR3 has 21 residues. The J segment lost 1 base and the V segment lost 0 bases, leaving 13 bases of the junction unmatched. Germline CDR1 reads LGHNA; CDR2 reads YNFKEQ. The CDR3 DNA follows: TGTGCCAGCAGCCAAGAAAGGACTAGCGGGACGAGTTATACATCCTACAATGAGCAGTTCTTC. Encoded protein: CASSQERTSGTSYTSYNEQFF.

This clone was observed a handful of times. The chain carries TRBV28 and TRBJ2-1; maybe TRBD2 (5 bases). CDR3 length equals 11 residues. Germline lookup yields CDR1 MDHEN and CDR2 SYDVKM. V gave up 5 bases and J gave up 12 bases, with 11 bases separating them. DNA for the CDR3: TGTGCCAGCAGTACTAGAGGAGGGCAGTTCTTC. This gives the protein CASSTRGGQFF.

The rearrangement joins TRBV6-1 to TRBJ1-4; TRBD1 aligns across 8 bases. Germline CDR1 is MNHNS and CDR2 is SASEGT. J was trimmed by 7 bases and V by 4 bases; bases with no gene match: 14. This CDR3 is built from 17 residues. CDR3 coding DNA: TGTGCCAGCAGTGGGACTGGACAGGGTAAAGTTGGTGAAAAACTGTTTTTT. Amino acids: CASSGTGQGKVGEKLFF.

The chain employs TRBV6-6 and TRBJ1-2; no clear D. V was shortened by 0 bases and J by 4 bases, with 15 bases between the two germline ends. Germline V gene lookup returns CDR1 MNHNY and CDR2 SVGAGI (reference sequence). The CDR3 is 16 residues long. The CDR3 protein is CASSYSLGSLAYGYTF. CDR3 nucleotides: TGTGCCAGCAGTTACTCGCTGGGGAGTCTGGCCTATGGCTACACCTTC.

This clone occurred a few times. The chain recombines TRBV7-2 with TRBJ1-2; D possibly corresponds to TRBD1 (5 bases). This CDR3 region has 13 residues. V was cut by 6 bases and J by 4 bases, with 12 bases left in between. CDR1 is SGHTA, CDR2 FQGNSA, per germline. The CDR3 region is CASSFQGAYGYTF. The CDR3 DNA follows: TGTGCCAGCAGTTTCCAGGGTGCCTATGGCTACACCTTC.